This T cell receptor (beta chain) derives from a study of human CD4 T cells and Enterobacteriaceae. CDR1 and CDR2 (germline): MNHNY, SVGAGI (reference sequence). The CDR3 contains 15 residues. V lost 6 bases to trimming and J lost 7 bases; unmatched junction nucleotides: 4. All CD4+ cells other than CD45RA+CCR7+CD95- naive cells were sorted as memory, over 98% pure. Healthy donors' blood was sourced from blood donation centers in Switzerland. Ex vivo total memory CD4+ samples were deeply sequenced, detecting one cell in 200,000. Profiling relied on immunoSEQ multiplex PCR, and the TCRdb table lists in-frame clones only, not all of them. The repertoire consists of about 29,000 clones, with roughly 79% occurring once and the leading ten covering approximately 1.5%. The study, taken as a whole, reports: Matching to same-donor CFSE-low cultures alone inferred ex vivo clonotype reactivity.

Comments on this clone: The antigen remains unidentified.

The TCR comes from a human donor in good health. The chain has TRBV6-6 and TRBJ2-1; the match to TRBD2 covers 15 bases. Sequencing used memory CD4+ T cells from blood. Here the CDR3 DNA reads TGTGCCAGCAGAGGACTAGCGGGAGGGGGAAATGAGCAGTTCTTC. This translates into CASRGLAGGGNEQFF.